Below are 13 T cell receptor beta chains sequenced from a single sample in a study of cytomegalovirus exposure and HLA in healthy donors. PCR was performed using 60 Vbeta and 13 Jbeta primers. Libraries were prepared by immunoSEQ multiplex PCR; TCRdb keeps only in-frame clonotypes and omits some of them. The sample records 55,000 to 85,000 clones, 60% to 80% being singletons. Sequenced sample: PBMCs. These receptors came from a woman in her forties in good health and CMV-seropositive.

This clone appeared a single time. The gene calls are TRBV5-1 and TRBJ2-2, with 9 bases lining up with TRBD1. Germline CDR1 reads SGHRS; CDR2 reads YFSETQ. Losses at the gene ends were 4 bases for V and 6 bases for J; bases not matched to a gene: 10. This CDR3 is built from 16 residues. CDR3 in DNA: TGCGCCAGCAGCCCTCCGGGACAGGGAGGAGCCGGGGAGCTGTTTTTT. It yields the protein CASSPPGQGGAGELFF. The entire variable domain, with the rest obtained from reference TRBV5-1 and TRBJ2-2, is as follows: KAGVTQTPRYLIKTRGQQVTLSCSPISGHRSVSWYQQTPGQGLQFLFEYFSETQRNKGNFPGRFSGRQFSNSRSEMNVSTLELGDSALYLCASSPPGQGGAGELFFGEGSRLTVL.

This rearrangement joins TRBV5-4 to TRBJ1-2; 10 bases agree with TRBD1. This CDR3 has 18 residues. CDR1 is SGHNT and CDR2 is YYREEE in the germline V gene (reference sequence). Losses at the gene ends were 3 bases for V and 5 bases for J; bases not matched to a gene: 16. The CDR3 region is CASSSGGTGADSVYGYTF. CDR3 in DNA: TGTGCCAGCAGCTCTGGGGGGACAGGGGCCGATTCGGTTTATGGCTACACCTTC.

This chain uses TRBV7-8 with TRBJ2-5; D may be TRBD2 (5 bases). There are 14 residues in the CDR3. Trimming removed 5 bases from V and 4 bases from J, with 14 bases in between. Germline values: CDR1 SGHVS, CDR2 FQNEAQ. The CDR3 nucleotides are TGTGCCAGCAGCCCACTAGTCCGGGCAGAGACCCAGTACTTC. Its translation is CASSPLVRAETQYF.

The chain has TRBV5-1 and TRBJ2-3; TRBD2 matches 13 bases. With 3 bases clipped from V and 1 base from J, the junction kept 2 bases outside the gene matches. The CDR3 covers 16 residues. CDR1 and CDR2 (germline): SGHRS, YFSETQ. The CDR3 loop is CASSWGTSGGTDTQYF. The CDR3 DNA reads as TGCGCCAGCAGCTGGGGGACTAGCGGGGGCACAGATACGCAGTATTTT.

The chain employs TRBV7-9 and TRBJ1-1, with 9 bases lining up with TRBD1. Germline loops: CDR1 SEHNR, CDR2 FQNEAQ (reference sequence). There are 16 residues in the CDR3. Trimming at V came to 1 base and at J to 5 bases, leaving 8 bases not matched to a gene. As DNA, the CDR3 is TGTGCCAGCAGCTTAGAAATGGGACAGGGCGGGACTGAAGCTTTCTTT. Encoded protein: CASSLEMGQGGTEAFF.

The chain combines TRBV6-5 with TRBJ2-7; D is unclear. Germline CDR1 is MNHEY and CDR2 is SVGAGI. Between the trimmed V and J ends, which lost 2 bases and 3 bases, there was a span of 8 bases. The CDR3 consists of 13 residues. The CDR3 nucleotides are TGTGCCAGCAGTTACACCCTAGACTACGAGCAGTACTTC. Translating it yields CASSYTLDYEQYF.

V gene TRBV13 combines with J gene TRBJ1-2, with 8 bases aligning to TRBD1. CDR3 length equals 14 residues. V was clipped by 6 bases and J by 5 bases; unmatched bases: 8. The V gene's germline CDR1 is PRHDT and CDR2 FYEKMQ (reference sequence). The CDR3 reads CASSIGQGIYGYTF. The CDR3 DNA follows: TGTGCCAGCAGTATCGGACAGGGAATATATGGCTACACCTTC.

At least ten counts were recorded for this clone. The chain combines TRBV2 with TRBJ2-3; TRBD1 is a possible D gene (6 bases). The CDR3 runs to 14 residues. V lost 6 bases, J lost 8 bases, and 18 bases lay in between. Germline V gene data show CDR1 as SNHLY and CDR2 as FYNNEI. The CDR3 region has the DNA TGTGCCAGCAGGGATCGACAGGTCCCCCGTACGCAGTATTTT. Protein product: CASRDRQVPRTQYF.

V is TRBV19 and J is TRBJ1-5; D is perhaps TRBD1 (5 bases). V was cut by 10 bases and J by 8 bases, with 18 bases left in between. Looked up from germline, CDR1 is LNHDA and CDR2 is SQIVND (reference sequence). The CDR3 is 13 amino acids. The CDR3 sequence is CATSQGAGKPQHF. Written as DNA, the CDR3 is TGTGCCACCAGCCAGGGCGCTGGAAAGCCCCAGCATTTT.

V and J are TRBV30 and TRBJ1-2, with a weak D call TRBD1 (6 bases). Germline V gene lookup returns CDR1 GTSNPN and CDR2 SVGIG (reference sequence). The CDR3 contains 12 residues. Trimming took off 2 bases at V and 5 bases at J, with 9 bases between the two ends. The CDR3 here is CAWSPTGYGYTF. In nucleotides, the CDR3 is TGTGCCTGGAGTCCCACAGGGTATGGCTACACCTTC.

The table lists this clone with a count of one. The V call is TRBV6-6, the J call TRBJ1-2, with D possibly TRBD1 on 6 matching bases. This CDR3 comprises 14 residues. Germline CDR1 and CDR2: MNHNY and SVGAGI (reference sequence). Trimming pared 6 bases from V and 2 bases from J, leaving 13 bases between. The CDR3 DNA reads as TGTGCCAGCAGCGTACAGGGTTTGAACTATGGCTACACCTTC. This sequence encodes CASSVQGLNYGYTF.

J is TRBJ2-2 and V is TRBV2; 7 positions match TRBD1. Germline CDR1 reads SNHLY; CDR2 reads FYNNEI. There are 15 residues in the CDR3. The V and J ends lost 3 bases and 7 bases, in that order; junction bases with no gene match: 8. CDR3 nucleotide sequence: TGTGCCAGCAGTGAGGACAGGCCCTCGGGCGGGGAGCTGTTTTTT. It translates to CASSEDRPSGGELFF.

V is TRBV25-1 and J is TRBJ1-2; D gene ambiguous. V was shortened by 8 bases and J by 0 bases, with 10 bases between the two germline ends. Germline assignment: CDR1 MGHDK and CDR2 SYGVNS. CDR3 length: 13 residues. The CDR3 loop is CASEVSANYGYTF. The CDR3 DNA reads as TGTGCCAGCGAGGTCAGCGCTAACTATGGCTACACCTTC.